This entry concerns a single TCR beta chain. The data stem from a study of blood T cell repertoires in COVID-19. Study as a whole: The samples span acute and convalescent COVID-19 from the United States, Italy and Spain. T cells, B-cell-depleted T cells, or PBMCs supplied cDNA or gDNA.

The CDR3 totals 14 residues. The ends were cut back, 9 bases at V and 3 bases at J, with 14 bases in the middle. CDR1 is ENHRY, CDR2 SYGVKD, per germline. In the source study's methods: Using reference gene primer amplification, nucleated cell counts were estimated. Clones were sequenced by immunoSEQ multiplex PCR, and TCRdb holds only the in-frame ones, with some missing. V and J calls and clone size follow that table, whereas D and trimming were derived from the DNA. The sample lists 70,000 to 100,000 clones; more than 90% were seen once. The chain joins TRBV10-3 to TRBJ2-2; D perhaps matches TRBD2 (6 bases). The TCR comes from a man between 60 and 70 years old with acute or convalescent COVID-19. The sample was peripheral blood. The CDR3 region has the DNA TGTGCCATAACCGGGACTCCAGACACCGGGGAGCTGTTTTTT. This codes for CAITGTPDTGELFF.